Below, one TCR beta chain is given with its context. Its matching antigen is unknown. Isolating CD4+ and CD8+ cells involved positive magnetic bead selection on an AutoMACS. Their purity was then checked by flow cytometry. The data derive from a study of somatic mutations in cytotoxic T cells in rheumatoid arthritis. Broader study findings: The authors did not adjust the slight TRBV07 underrepresentation in rheumatoid arthritis patients for multiple comparisons. Compared with age-matched healthy controls, rheumatoid arthritis patients did not differ significantly in CD8+ T-cell clonality.

Trimming removed 5 bases from V and 3 bases from J; junction bases left unmatched: 2. The CDR3 loop spans 13 amino acids. Germline V gene sequence: CDR1 MNHEY, CDR2 SVGAGI. Data came from immunoSEQ multiplex PCR; TCRdb stores just in-frame clones and leaves some out. The table has some 30,000 clones, 82% seen once. Input material: CD8+ T cells sorted from blood. The rearrangement links TRBV6-5 to TRBJ2-7; 9 nucleotides agree with TRBD1. This TCR came from an adult with rheumatoid arthritis. The CDR3 region is CASSATGGYEQYF. CDR3 DNA sequence: TGTGCCAGCAGTGCGACAGGGGGCTACGAGCAGTACTTC.